Listed here is a single T cell receptor (beta chain). The data stem from a study of blood T cell repertoires in COVID-19. Cohorts were determined from participant-reported clinical history. Repertoires were generated with immunoSEQ multiplex PCR, while TCRdb's copy carries only in-frame clones and drops some. Of fewer than 350,000 clones in the sample, 88% were seen once. The V gene's germline CDR1 is MDHEN and CDR2 SYDVKM. The length of the CDR3 is 12 residues. V was clipped by 10 bases and J by 8 bases, with 14 bases between them. Sequencing used PBMCs or T cells enriched from blood (not recorded which). The chain employs TRBV28 and TRBJ1-4; D uncertain. The receptor was isolated from a woman aged 30 to 39 who had been exposed to COVID-19. The CDR3 reads CATGFAEEKLFF. In DNA form, the CDR3 reads TGTGCCACGGGGTTCGCCGAAGAAAAACTGTTTTTT.